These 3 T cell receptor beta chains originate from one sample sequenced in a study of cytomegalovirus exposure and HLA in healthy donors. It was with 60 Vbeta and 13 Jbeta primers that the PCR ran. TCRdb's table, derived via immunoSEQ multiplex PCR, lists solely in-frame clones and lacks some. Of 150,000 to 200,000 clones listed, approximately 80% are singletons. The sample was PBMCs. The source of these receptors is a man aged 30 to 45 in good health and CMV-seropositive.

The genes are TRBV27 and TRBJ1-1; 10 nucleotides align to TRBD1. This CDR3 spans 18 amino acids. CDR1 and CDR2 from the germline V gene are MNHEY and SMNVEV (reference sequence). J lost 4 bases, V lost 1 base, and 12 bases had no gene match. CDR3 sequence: CASSLFLGTGEGGTEAFF. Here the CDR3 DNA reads TGTGCCAGCAGTTTATTTTTGGGGACAGGGGAAGGTGGCACTGAAGCTTTCTTT.

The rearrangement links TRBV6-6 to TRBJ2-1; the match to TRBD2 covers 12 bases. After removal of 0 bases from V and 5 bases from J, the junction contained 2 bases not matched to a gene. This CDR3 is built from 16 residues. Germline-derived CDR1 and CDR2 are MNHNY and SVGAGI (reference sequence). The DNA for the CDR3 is TGTGCCAGCAGTTACTCCCGACTAGCGGGGGACAATGAGCAGTTCTTC. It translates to CASSYSRLAGDNEQFF.

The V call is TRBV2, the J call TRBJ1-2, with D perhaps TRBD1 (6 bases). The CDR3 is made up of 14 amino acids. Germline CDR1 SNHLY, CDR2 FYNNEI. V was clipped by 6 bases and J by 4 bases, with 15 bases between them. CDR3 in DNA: TGTGCCAGCAGCGAGGGGGGGCCGGGCTATGGCTACACCTTC. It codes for CASSEGGPGYGYTF.